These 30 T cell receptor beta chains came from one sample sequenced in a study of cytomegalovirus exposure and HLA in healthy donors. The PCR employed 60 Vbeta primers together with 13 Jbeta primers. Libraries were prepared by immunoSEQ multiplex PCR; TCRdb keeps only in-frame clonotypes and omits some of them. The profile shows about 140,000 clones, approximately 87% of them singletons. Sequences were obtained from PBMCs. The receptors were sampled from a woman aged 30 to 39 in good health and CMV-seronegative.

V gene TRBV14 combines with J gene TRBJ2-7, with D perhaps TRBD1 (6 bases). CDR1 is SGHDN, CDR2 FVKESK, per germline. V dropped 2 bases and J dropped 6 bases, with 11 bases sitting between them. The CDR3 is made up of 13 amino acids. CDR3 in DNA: TGTGCCAGCAGCCAATACAGGGCGGGCGAGCAGTACTTC. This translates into CASSQYRAGEQYF.

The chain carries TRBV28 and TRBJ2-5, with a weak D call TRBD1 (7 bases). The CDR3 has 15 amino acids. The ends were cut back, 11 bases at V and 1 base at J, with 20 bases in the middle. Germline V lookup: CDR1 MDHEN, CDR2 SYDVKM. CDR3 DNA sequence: TGTGCCGTCAACCAGGGGGGTGGGCTCCAAGAGACCCAGTACTTC. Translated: CAVNQGGGLQETQYF.

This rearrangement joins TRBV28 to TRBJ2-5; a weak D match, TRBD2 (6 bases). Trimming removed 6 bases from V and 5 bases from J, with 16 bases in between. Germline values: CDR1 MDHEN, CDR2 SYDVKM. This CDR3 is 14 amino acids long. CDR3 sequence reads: CASSHWSGRETQYF. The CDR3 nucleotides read TGTGCCAGCAGCCACTGGTCAGGGAGGGAGACCCAGTACTTC. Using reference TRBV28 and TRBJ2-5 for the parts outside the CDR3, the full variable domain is DVKVTQSSRYLVKRTGEKVFLECVQDMDHENMFWYRQDPGLGLRLIYFSYDVKMKEKGDIPEGYSVSREKKERFSLILESASTNQTSMYLCASSHWSGRETQYFGPGTRLLVL.

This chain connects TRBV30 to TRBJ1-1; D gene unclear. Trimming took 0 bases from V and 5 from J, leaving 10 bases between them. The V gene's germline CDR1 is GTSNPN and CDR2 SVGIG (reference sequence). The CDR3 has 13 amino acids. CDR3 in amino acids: CAWSVAGLTEAFF. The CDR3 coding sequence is TGTGCCTGGAGTGTAGCGGGATTAACTGAAGCTTTCTTT.

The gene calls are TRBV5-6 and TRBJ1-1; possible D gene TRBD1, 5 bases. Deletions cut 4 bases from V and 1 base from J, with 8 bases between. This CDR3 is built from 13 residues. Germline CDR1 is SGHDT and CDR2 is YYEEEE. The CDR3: CASSPGGNTEAFF. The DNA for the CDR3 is TGTGCCAGCAGCCCGGGGGGGAACACTGAAGCTTTCTTT.

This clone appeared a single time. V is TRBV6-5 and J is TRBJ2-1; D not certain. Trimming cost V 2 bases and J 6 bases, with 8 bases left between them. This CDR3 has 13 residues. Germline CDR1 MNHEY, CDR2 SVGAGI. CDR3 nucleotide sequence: TGTGCCAGCAGTTACAGAGCCATCAATGAGCAGTTCTTC. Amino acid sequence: CASSYRAINEQFF.

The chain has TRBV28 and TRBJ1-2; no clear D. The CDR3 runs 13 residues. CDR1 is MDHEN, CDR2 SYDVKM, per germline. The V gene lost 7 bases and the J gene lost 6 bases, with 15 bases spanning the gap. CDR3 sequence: CASTPGVENGYTF. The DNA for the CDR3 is TGTGCCAGCACCCCTGGTGTCGAGAATGGCTACACCTTC.

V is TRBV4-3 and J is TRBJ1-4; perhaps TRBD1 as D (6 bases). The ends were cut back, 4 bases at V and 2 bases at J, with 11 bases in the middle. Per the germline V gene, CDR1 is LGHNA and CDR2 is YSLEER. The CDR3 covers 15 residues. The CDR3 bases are TGCGCCAGCAGCCCTACTCAGGGGACTAATGAAAAACTGTTTTTT. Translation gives CASSPTQGTNEKLFF.

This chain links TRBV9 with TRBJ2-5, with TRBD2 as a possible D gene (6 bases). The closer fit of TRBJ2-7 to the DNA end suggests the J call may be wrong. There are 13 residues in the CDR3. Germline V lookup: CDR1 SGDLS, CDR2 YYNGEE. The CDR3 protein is CASSPGGGYEQYF. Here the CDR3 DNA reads TGTGCCAGCAGCCCTGGGGGAGGCTACGAGCAGTACTTC.

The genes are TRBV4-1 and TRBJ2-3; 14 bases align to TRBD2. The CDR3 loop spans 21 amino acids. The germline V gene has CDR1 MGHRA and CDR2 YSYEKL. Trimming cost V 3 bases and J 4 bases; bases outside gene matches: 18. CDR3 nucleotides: TGCGCCAGCAGCCAGGAAAGACTAGCGGGGGGGTCCTTCCGAGCCGCAGATACGCAGTATTTT. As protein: CASSQERLAGGSFRAADTQYF.

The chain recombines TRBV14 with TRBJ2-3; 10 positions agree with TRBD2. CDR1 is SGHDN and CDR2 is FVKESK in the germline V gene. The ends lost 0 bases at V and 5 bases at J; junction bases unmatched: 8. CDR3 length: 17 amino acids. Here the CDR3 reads CASSQEVAGGIGDTQYF. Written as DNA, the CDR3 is TGTGCCAGCAGCCAAGAGGTAGCGGGAGGCATCGGAGATACGCAGTATTTT.

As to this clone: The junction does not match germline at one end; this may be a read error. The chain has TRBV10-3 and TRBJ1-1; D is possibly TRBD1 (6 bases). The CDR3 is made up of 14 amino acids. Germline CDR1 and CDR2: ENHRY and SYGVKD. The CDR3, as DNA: TGTGCCATCACTGGGACACGGCTGAACGCTGAAGCTTTCTTT. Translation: CAITGTRLNAEAFF.

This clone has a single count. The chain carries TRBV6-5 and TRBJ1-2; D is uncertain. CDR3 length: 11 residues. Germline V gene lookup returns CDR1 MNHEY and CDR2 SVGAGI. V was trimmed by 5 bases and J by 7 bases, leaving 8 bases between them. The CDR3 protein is CASSNGGGYTF. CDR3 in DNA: TGTGCCAGCAGTAATGGCGGTGGCTACACCTTC.

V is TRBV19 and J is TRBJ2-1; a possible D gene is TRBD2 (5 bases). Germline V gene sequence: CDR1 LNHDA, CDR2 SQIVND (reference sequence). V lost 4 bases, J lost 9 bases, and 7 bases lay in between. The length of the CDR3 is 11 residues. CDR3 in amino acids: CASSTAGEQFF. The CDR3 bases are TGTGCCAGTAGTACTGCGGGTGAGCAGTTCTTC.

CDR3 in DNA: TGTGCCAGCAGCTTGGGGACAGCCTCTGGAAACACCATATATTTT. It yields the protein CASSLGTASGNTIYF. The genes are TRBV5-4 and TRBJ1-3; TRBD1 is a possible D gene (6 bases). The ends were cut back, 0 bases at V and 0 bases at J, with 7 bases in the middle. CDR3 size: 15 residues. Germline values: CDR1 SGHNT, CDR2 YYREEE (reference sequence).

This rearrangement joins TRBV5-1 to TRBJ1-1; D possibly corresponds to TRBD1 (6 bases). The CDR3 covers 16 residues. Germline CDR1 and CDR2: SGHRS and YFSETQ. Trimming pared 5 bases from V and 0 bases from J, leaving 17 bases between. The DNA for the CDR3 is TGCGCCAGCAGTATGGGGGCGCCACCGATGAACACTGAAGCTTTCTTT. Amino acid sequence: CASSMGAPPMNTEAFF.

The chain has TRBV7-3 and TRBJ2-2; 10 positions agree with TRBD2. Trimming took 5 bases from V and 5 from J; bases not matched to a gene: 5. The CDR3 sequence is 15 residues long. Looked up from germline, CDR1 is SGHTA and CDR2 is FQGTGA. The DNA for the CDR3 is TGTGCCAGCAGCCCGGGGACTAGCGAAACCGGGGAGCTGTTTTTT. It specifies CASSPGTSETGELFF.

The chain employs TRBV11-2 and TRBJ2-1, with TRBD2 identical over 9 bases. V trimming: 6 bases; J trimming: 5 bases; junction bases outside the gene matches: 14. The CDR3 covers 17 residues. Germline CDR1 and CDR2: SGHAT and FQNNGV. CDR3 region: CASSPIAGTSIDNEQFF. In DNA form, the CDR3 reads TGTGCCAGCAGTCCAATCGCCGGGACTAGCATCGACAATGAGCAGTTCTTC.

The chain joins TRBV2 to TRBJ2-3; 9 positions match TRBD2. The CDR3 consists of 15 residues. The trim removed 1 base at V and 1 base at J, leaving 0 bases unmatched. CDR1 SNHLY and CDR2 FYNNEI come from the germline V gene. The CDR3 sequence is CASSEERGGTDTQYF. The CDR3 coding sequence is TGTGCCAGCAGTGAAGAGCGGGGGGGCACAGATACGCAGTATTTT.

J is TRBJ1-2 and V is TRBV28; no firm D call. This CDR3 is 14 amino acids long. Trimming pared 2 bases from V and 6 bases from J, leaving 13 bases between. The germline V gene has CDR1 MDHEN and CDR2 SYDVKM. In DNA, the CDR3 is TGTGCCAGCAGTTTAACCCGCAGGTCTGATGGCTACACCTTC. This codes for CASSLTRRSDGYTF.

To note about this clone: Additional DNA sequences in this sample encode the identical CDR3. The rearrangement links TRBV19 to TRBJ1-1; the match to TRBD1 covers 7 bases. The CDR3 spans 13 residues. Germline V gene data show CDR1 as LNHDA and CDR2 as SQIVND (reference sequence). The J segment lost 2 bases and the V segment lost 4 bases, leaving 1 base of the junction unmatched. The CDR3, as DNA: TGTGCCAGTAGTACAGGGGGTAACACTGAAGCTTTCTTT. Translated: CASSTGGNTEAFF.

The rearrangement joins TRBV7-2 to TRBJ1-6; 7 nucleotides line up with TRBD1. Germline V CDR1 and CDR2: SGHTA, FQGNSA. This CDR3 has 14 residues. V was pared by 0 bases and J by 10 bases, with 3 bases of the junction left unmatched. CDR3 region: CASSLADRPSPLHF. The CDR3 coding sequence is TGTGCCAGCAGCTTAGCGGACAGGCCCTCACCCCTCCACTTT.

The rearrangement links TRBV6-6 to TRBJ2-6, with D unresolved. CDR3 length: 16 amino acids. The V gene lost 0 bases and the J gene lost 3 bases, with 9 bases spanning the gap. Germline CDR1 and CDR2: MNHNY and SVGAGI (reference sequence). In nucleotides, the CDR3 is TGTGCCAGCAGTTACTCGTCTGGGCATGGGGCCAACGTCCTGACTTTC. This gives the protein CASSYSSGHGANVLTF.

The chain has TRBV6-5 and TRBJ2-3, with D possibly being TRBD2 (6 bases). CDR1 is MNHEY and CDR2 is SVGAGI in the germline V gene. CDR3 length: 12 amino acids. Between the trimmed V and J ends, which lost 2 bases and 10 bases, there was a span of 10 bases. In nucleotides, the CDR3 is TGTGCCAGCAGTTACGGCGGCGGGGCGCAGTATTTT. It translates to CASSYGGGAQYF.

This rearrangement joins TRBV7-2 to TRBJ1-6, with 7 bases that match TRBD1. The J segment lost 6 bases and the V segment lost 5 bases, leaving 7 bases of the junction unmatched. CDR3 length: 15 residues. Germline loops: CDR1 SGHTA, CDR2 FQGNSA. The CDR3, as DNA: TGTGCCAGCAGCAGCCGACAGGGCGCTAATTCACCCCTCCACTTT. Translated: CASSSRQGANSPLHF.

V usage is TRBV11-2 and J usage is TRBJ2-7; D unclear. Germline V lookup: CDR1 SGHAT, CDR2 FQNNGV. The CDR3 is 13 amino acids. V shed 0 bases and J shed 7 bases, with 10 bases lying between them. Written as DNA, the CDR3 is TGTGCCAGCAGCTTAGAGCCGCCCGGGGAGCAGTACTTC. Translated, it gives CASSLEPPGEQYF.

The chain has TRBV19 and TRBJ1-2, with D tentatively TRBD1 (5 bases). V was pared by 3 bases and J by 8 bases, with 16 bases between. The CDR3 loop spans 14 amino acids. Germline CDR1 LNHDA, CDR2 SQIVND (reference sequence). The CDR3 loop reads CASSIPVQGNGYTF. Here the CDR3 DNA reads TGTGCCAGTAGTATTCCAGTCCAGGGTAACGGCTACACCTTC.

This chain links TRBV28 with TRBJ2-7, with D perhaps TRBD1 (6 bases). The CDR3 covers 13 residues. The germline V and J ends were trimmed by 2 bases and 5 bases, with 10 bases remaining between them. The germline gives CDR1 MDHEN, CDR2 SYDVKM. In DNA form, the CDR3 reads TGTGCCAGCAGTTTAACAGGGCTCGACGAGCAGTACTTC. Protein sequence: CASSLTGLDEQYF.

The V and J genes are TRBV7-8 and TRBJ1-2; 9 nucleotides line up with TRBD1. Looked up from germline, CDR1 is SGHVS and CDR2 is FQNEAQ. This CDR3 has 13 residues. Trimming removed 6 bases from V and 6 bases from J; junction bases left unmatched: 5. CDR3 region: CASRDRGSHGYTF. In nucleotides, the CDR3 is TGTGCCAGCAGGGACAGGGGTTCTCATGGCTACACCTTC.

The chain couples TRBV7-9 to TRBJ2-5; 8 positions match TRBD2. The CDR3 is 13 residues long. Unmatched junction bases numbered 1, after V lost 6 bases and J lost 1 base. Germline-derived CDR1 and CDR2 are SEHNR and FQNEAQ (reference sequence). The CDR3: CASRAGGQETQYF. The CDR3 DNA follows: TGTGCCAGCAGGGCGGGGGGCCAAGAGACCCAGTACTTC.